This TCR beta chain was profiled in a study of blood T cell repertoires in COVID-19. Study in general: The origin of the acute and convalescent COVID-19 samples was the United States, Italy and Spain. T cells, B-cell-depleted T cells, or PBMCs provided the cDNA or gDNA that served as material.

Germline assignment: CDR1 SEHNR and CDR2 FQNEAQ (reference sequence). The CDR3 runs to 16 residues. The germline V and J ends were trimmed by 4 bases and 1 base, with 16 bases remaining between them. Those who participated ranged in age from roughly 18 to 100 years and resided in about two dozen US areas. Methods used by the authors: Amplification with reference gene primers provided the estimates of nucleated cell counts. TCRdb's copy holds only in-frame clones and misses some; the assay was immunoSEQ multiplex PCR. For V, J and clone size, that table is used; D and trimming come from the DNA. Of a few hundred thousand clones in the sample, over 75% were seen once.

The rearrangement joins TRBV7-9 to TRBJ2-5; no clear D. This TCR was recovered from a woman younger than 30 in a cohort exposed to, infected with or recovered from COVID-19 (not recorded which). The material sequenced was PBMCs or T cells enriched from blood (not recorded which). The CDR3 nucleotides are TGTGCCAGCAGCTCATCCGCTATTCGCGGCCAAGAGACCCAGTACTTC. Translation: CASSSSAIRGQETQYF. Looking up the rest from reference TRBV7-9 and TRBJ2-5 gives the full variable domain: DTGVSQNPRHKITKRGQNVTFRCDPISEHNRLYWYRQTLGQGPEFLTYFQNEAQLEKSRLLSDRFSAERPKGSFSTLEIQRTEQGDSAMYLCASSSSAIRGQETQYFGPGTRLLVL.